This TCR beta chain was sequenced for a study of T cell responses to AZD1222 COVID-19 vaccine. Findings and caveats of the study: With two AZD1222 doses given, Spike-specific TCR breadth and depth both rose. The peak T cell response came first, and repertoires were sampled only after it. Seropositive status at baseline applied to only a handful of AZD1222 recipients.

As to this clone: The antigen remains undetermined.

Method: immunoSEQ multiplex PCR; TCRdb's copy keeps in-frame clones and lacks some. The sample has 100,000 to 150,000 clones; 84% are singletons. V gave up 4 bases and J gave up 0 bases, with 13 bases separating them. The CDR3 is made up of 15 amino acids. Germline CDR1 reads SGDLS; CDR2 reads YYNGEE. The J gene is TRBJ1-1, the V gene TRBV9; no clear D gene. The starting material was peripheral blood, obtained 28 days after the second AZD1222 dose. The clonotype comes from an adult who received the AZD1222 COVID-19 vaccine. The CDR3 is CASSPGVQMNTEAFF. CDR3 nucleotides: TGTGCCAGCAGCCCCGGGGTACAGATGAACACTGAAGCTTTCTTT.